Presented here are 32 T cell receptor beta chains from one specimen sequenced in a study of blood T cell repertoires in COVID-19. Clones were sequenced by immunoSEQ multiplex PCR, and TCRdb holds only the in-frame ones, with some missing. Altogether under 100,000 clones are present, around 87% being singletons, with the ten largest covering around 1.1%. Sequencing was done on a sample of peripheral blood. These receptor sequences come from a human donor in a cohort sampled during active COVID-19.

The chain couples TRBV5-1 to TRBJ1-3, with unresolved D. V lost 0 bases and J 0 bases, leaving 10 bases between the germline ends. This CDR3 spans 16 amino acids. Per the germline V gene, CDR1 is SGHRS and CDR2 is YFSETQ. CDR3 residues: CASSLDMLNSGNTIYF. The CDR3 nucleotides read TGCGCCAGCAGCTTGGATATGTTAAACTCTGGAAACACCATATATTTT.

J is TRBJ2-3 and V is TRBV5-1; D call uncertain. In germline, CDR1 is SGHRS, CDR2 YFSETQ. Trimming pared 0 bases from V and 3 bases from J, leaving 8 bases between. There are 14 residues in the CDR3. The chain's CDR3 is CASSLGAVTDTQYF. CDR3 in DNA: TGCGCCAGCAGCTTGGGCGCGGTGACAGATACGCAGTATTTT.

V is TRBV7-9 and J is TRBJ2-3; 11 positions match TRBD2. With V trimmed by 5 bases and J by 5 bases, 6 bases remained unmatched. The CDR3 runs 15 residues. The germline V gene encodes CDR1 SEHNR and CDR2 FQNEAQ (reference sequence). CDR3 sequence (DNA): TGTGCCAGCAGCAGACTAGCGGGGAGAGGAGATACGCAGTATTTT. Its translation is CASSRLAGRGDTQYF.

The chain employs TRBV2 and TRBJ2-3; D not resolved. Germline V gene lookup returns CDR1 SNHLY and CDR2 FYNNEI. V was pared by 0 bases and J by 5 bases, with 12 bases between. This CDR3 is built from 15 residues. CDR3 in DNA: TGTGCCAGCAGTGAAGCGCGAACGATATTAGATACGCAGTATTTT. Translating gives CASSEARTILDTQYF.

This clone has a single count. V usage is TRBV6-1 and J usage is TRBJ1-2, with D perhaps TRBD1 (6 bases). The CDR3 runs to 17 residues. V shed 3 bases and J shed 0 bases, with 17 bases lying between them. Germline CDR1 is MNHNS and CDR2 is SASEGT. The CDR3 region is CASSDRTALLANYGYTF. The CDR3 region has the DNA TGTGCCAGCAGTGATCGGACAGCCCTCTTAGCTAACTATGGCTACACCTTC.

Only a few counts were recorded for this clone. This sequence joins TRBV19 and TRBJ2-7, with TRBD2 identical over 7 bases. Germline V gives CDR1 LNHDA, CDR2 SQIVND (reference sequence). The CDR3 length is 17 residues. With 0 bases clipped from V and 0 bases from J, the junction kept 8 bases outside the gene matches. This chain's CDR3 is CASSIEVASGVSYEQYF. In DNA form, the CDR3 reads TGTGCCAGTAGTATAGAGGTGGCTAGCGGAGTCTCCTACGAGCAGTACTTC.

CDR3 sequence (DNA): TGTGCCAGCAGTGAATATCCAGGGGACACTGAAGCTTTCTTT. Its protein is CASSEYPGDTEAFF. The chain uses TRBV25-1 and TRBJ1-1, with a weak D call TRBD1 (6 bases). CDR1 and CDR2 (germline): MGHDK, SYGVNS. This CDR3 has 14 amino acids. V was cut by 0 bases and J by 3 bases, with 8 bases left in between.

J is TRBJ2-1 and V is TRBV5-4; a weak D match, TRBD1 (7 bases). The CDR3 runs to 17 residues. Trimming removed 0 bases from V and 2 bases from J, with 15 bases in between. CDR1 and CDR2 (germline): SGHNT, YYREEE (reference sequence). The DNA for the CDR3 is TGTGCCAGCAGCTTGGCCCGGGGGACAGTTCCCTACAATGAGCAGTTCTTC. Protein: CASSLARGTVPYNEQFF.

This chain joins TRBV6-6 and TRBJ2-2; 7 positions match TRBD2. This CDR3 has 16 amino acids. J was trimmed by 0 bases and V by 6 bases; bases with no gene match: 7. Per germline, CDR1 MNHNY and CDR2 SVGAGI (reference sequence). CDR3 DNA: TGTGCCAGCAGAAACAGACTAGCCCCGAACACCGGGGAGCTGTTTTTT. It translates to CASRNRLAPNTGELFF.

V gene TRBV3-1 (or the pseudogene TRBV3-2) combines with J gene TRBJ1-2; D is possibly TRBD1 (5 bases). CDR1 and CDR2 from the germline V gene are LGHDT and YNNKEL (reference sequence). Trimming removed 0 bases at V and 2 bases at J, with 7 bases between. The CDR3 is 14 residues long. The CDR3 nucleotides are TGTGCCAGCAGCCAAGATGGGGGGAACTATGGCTACACCTTC. Residues: CASSQDGGNYGYTF.

The chain recombines TRBV2 with TRBJ2-7, with D possibly TRBD1 on 6 matching bases. This CDR3 contains 15 residues. Trimming stripped 3 bases from V and 2 bases from J, with 14 bases between. Germline V gives CDR1 SNHLY, CDR2 FYNNEI. CDR3 protein: CASSDGPTGAYEQYF. The CDR3 DNA reads TGTGCCAGCAGTGATGGTCCGACAGGAGCCTACGAGCAGTACTTC.

CDR3 residues: CASNPGIATNEKLFF. The DNA of the CDR3 is TGTGCCAGCAACCCGGGGATAGCAACTAATGAAAAACTGTTTTTT. The chain links TRBV2 to TRBJ1-4, with no clear D. Looked up from germline, CDR1 is SNHLY and CDR2 is FYNNEI. This CDR3 region has 15 residues. V lost 7 bases, J lost 0 bases, and 12 bases lay in between. Full variable domain (remainder filled in from reference TRBV2 and TRBJ1-4): EPEVTQTPSHQVTQMGQEVILRCVPISNHLYFYWYRQILGQKVEFLVSFYNNEISEKSEIFDDQFSVERPDGSNFTLKIRSTKLEDSAMYFCASNPGIATNEKLFFGSGTQLSVL.

This clone has just one count. The chain combines TRBV9 with TRBJ2-7; 10 bases fit TRBD2. With 2 bases clipped from V and 3 bases from J, the junction kept 5 bases outside the gene matches. CDR1 and CDR2 from the germline V gene are SGDLS and YYNGEE. The CDR3 runs to 15 residues. The CDR3 is CASSVELAGNYEQYF. The CDR3 DNA is TGTGCCAGCAGCGTCGAACTAGCGGGGAACTACGAGCAGTACTTC.

The rearrangement links TRBV7-9 to TRBJ1-2, with a weak D call TRBD1 (6 bases). The V end was cut by 5 bases, the J end by 1 base, with 8 bases between. The CDR3 contains 13 residues. From germline, CDR1 is SEHNR and CDR2 FQNEAQ (reference sequence). For the CDR3, the DNA is TGTGCCAGCAGCCAAGGGGGTAACTATGGCTACACCTTC. This translates into CASSQGGNYGYTF.

J is TRBJ1-4 and V is TRBV27, with D tentatively TRBD1 (5 bases). The CDR3 contains 14 residues. V shed 7 bases and J shed 8 bases, with 17 bases lying between them. Germline CDR1 and CDR2: MNHEY and SMNVEV (reference sequence). The CDR3 region has the DNA TGTGCCAGCACTATCGACAGCGGAGGGGAAAAACTGTTTTTT. Translated: CASTIDSGGEKLFF.

V gene TRBV27 combines with J gene TRBJ1-3, with 7 bases that match TRBD1. Germline V CDR1 and CDR2: MNHEY, SMNVEV (reference sequence). Unmatched junction bases numbered 8, after V lost 5 bases and J lost 4 bases. This CDR3 region has 15 residues. The CDR3 sequence is CASSPGGLKGNTIYF. CDR3 DNA sequence: TGTGCCAGCAGTCCAGGGGGTCTGAAAGGAAACACCATATATTTT.

The J gene is TRBJ1-6, the V gene TRBV6-5; 8 positions match TRBD1. The CDR3 has 14 amino acids. V gave up 5 bases and J gave up 10 bases; unmatched junction bases: 7. Per germline, CDR1 MNHEY and CDR2 SVGAGI. This chain's CDR3 is CASSRTGLGSPLHF. CDR3 bases: TGTGCCAGCAGTCGGACAGGGTTGGGCTCACCCCTCCACTTT.

The CDR3 is CASSMGQGATGYEQYF. CDR3 in DNA: TGTGCCAGTAGTATGGGACAGGGGGCGACTGGGTACGAGCAGTACTTC. The V call is TRBV19, the J call TRBJ2-7; 12 bases agree with TRBD1. The germline gives CDR1 LNHDA, CDR2 SQIVND (reference sequence). The ends lost 3 bases at V and 4 bases at J; junction bases unmatched: 7. The CDR3 spans 16 residues.

The V call is TRBV6-5, the J call TRBJ2-7; TRBD2 matches 11 bases. The trim removed 0 bases at V and 3 bases at J, leaving 4 bases unmatched. CDR1 is MNHEY and CDR2 is SVGAGI in the germline V gene. This CDR3 contains 16 residues. CDR3 sequence: CASSYSQLAGDYEQYF. CDR3 nucleotides: TGTGCCAGCAGTTACTCCCAACTAGCGGGAGACTACGAGCAGTACTTC.

This chain connects TRBV9 to TRBJ2-1; D not resolved. The V gene's germline CDR1 is SGDLS and CDR2 YYNGEE. This CDR3 has 13 residues. Trimming pared 4 bases from V and 7 bases from J, leaving 12 bases between. The CDR3 sequence: CASSSLLGNEQFF. CDR3 DNA sequence: TGTGCCAGCAGCTCCTTACTTGGTAATGAGCAGTTCTTC.

V usage is TRBV3-1 (or the pseudogene TRBV3-2) and J usage is TRBJ1-5; D perhaps matches TRBD1 (5 bases). The CDR3 loop spans 13 amino acids. The ends were cut back, 4 bases at V and 6 bases at J, with 10 bases in the middle. Germline lookup yields CDR1 LGHDT and CDR2 YNNKEL (reference sequence). The CDR3 DNA is TGTGCCAGCAGCCCATCCGGGGGTCAGCCCCAGCATTTT. It is translated as CASSPSGGQPQHF.

To note about this clone: The junction departs from the called germline gene at one end, perhaps through a read error. The chain couples TRBV3-1 (or the pseudogene TRBV3-2) to TRBJ1-6, with D uncertain. Germline loops: CDR1 LGHDT, CDR2 YNNKEL (reference sequence). This CDR3 is 14 amino acids long. CDR3 coding DNA: TGTGCCACCAGCTCAGGATACCAAGCCGCACCCCTCCACTTT. Its translation is CATSSGYQAAPLHF.

The chain is built from TRBV6-5 and TRBJ2-3; 7 nucleotides agree with TRBD2. This CDR3 spans 15 amino acids. Losses at the gene ends were 6 bases for V and 7 bases for J; bases not matched to a gene: 13. Germline CDR1 and CDR2: MNHEY and SVGAGI. The CDR3 spells CASSPLAGEGYTQYF. The CDR3 nucleotides are TGTGCCAGCAGCCCCCTCGCCGGGGAGGGCTATACGCAGTATTTT.

The chain carries TRBV18 and TRBJ2-3; TRBD1 matches 8 bases. CDR3 size: 15 residues. The germline gives CDR1 KGHSH, CDR2 LQKENI. The junction had 5 bases not matched to a gene; V was cut back by 2 bases and J by 4 bases. CDR3 sequence reads: CASSPVRGRSDTQYF. CDR3 in DNA: TGTGCCAGCTCACCAGTCAGGGGGCGTTCAGATACGCAGTATTTT.

The J gene is TRBJ1-2, the V gene TRBV5-6; TRBD1 matches 7 bases. Unmatched junction bases numbered 4, after V lost 0 bases and J lost 5 bases. The CDR3 covers 14 residues. CDR1 is SGHDT and CDR2 is YYEEEE in the germline V gene. CDR3 sequence reads: CASSLGQGGYGYTF. DNA of the CDR3: TGTGCCAGCAGCTTGGGACAGGGAGGATATGGCTACACCTTC.

The chain combines TRBV6-4 with TRBJ2-4; the D is unclear. The V end was cut by 8 bases, the J end by 11 bases, with 4 bases between. The CDR3 is 8 amino acids. Germline CDR1 MRHNA, CDR2 SNTAGT. The CDR3 loop reads CASRVQYF. CDR3 DNA sequence: TGTGCCAGCCGGGTTCAGTACTTC.

J is TRBJ1-1 and V is TRBV7-3, with TRBD1 identical over 7 bases. CDR1 SGHTA and CDR2 FQGTGA come from the germline V gene. J gave up 7 bases and V 4 bases, and 15 bases lay outside the gene matches. CDR3 length: 16 residues. The CDR3 region has the DNA TGTGCCAGCAGCTCCGTACGTTTACAGGGGTTGGATGAAGCTTTCTTT. It yields the protein CASSSVRLQGLDEAFF. Drawing the rest from reference TRBV7-3 and TRBJ1-1, the complete variable domain is GAGVSQTPSNKVTEKGKYVELRCDPISGHTALYWYRQSLGQGPEFLIYFQGTGAADDSGLPNDRFFAVRPEGSVSTLKIQRTERGDSAVYLCASSSVRLQGLDEAFFGQGTRLTVV.

The chain joins TRBV14 to TRBJ1-2; 8 positions agree with TRBD1. Germline lookup yields CDR1 SGHDN and CDR2 FVKESK. CDR3 length: 14 residues. The J segment lost 4 bases and the V segment lost 6 bases, leaving 7 bases of the junction unmatched. CDR3 sequence reads: CASSRTGLLYGYTF. For the CDR3, the DNA is TGTGCCAGCAGTCGGACAGGGCTCCTCTATGGCTACACCTTC.

This clone was observed a few times. CDR3 sequence (DNA): TGTGCCAGCAGTGACCCTAGGACTCCCGTGGGCGAGCAGTACTTC. It is translated as CASSDPRTPVGEQYF. The chain couples TRBV25-1 to TRBJ2-7; weak D call: TRBD2 (5 bases). V was trimmed by 3 bases and J by 6 bases, leaving 18 bases between them. This CDR3 has 15 amino acids. Germline lookup yields CDR1 MGHDK and CDR2 SYGVNS.

This chain connects TRBV27 to TRBJ2-2; TRBD2 aligns across 7 bases. V shed 2 bases, J shed 4 bases, and the junction held 4 bases outside the gene matches. Germline V gene data show CDR1 as MNHEY and CDR2 as SMNVEV (reference sequence). The CDR3 has 15 amino acids. DNA of the CDR3: TGTGCCAGCAGTTTAGGGAGGGCCGTCACCGGGGAGCTGTTTTTT. Its translation: CASSLGRAVTGELFF.

V is TRBV7-6 and J is TRBJ2-2; D perhaps matches TRBD2 (6 bases). The CDR3 is made up of 14 amino acids. CDR1 and CDR2 from the germline V gene are SGHVS and FNYEAQ. The V end lost 9 bases, the J end lost 7 bases, and 18 bases lay between the germline ends. This CDR3 reads CASARGRQSGELFF. The CDR3 region has the DNA TGTGCCAGTGCCCGGGGGAGGCAGAGCGGGGAGCTGTTTTTT.

This rearrangement joins TRBV5-6 to TRBJ2-3, with 10 bases matching TRBD2. This CDR3 spans 14 amino acids. CDR1 SGHDT and CDR2 YYEEEE come from the germline V gene. V lost 3 bases to trimming and J lost 6 bases; unmatched junction nucleotides: 4. The CDR3 region is CASSSKTSGDTQYF. In DNA, the CDR3 is TGTGCCAGCAGCTCAAAGACTAGCGGGGATACGCAGTATTTT.